This T cell receptor beta chain appears in the sequencing data of a study of blood T cell repertoires in COVID-19. The study counted Cohort 3 donors as recovered given two negative PCRs, clearance, or symptom resolution. The length of the CDR3 is 13 residues. Germline V gene sequence: CDR1 SGHRS, CDR2 YFSETQ. V was shortened by 2 bases and J by 1 base, with 7 bases between the two germline ends. Profiling relied on immunoSEQ multiplex PCR, and the TCRdb table lists in-frame clones only, not all of them. The sample holds more than 300,000 clones, around nine tenths seen once. This clone was detected many times. The same CDR3 also results from other DNA sequences found in this sample.

Material: PBMCs or T cells enriched from blood (not recorded which). The chain combines TRBV5-1 with TRBJ2-7; no clear D gene. The TCR was taken from a young woman who had recovered from COVID-19. CDR3 in amino acids: CASSFTVSYEQYF. The CDR3 bases are TGCGCCAGCAGCTTTACAGTATCCTACGAGCAGTACTTC.